The TCR beta chain under discussion was sequenced for a study of blood T cell repertoires in COVID-19. Study in general: COVID-19 samples, acute and convalescent, were from the United States, Italy and Spain. PBMCs, B-cell-depleted T cells, or T cells were the source of the cDNA or gDNA that made up the material.

Sequenced by immunoSEQ multiplex PCR; TCRdb stores in-frame clones only, minus some. This sample has 200,000 to 250,000 clones, with around 89% found just once. V was cut by 5 bases and J by 5 bases, with 12 bases left in between. This CDR3 spans 12 amino acids. From germline, CDR1 is SQVTM and CDR2 ANQGSEA. Membership in each cohort depended on participant-reported clinical history. Material: PBMCs or T cells enriched from blood (not recorded which). This receptor was taken from a woman aged 18 to 35 in a cohort exposed to, infected with or recovered from COVID-19 (not recorded which). The rearrangement joins TRBV29-1 to TRBJ2-5, with a tentative D call TRBD2 (5 bases). The chain's CDR3 is CSVRGSEETQYF. The CDR3 DNA sequence: TGCAGCGTTAGAGGGTCTGAGGAGACCCAGTACTTC.